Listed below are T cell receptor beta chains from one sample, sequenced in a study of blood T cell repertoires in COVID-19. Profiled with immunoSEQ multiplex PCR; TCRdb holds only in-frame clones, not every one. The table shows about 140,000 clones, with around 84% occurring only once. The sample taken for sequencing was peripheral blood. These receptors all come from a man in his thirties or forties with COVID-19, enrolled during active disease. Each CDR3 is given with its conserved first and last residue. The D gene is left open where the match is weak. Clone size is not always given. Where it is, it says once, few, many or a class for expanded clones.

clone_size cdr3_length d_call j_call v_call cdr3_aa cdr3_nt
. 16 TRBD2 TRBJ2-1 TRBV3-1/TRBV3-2 CASSQGGLAGANEQFF TGTGCCAGCAGCCAAGGAGGTCTAGCGGGGGCGAATGAGCAGTTCTTC
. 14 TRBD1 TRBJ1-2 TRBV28 CASSPPGTGYGYTF TGTGCCAGCAGTCCGCCCGGGACAGGGTATGGCTACACCTTC
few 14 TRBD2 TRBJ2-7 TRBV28 CASSSLAGAREQYF TGTGCCAGCAGTTCCCTCGCGGGAGCGAGGGAGCAGTACTTC
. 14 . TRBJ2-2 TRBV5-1 CASSGLTNTGELFF TGCGCCAGCAGTGGGCTAACGAACACCGGGGAGCTGTTTTTT
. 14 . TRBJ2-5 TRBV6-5 CASSYGTYQETQYF TGTGCCAGCAGTTACGGGACATACCAAGAGACCCAGTACTTC
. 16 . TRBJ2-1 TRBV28 CASNFQGRANTHEQFF TGTGCCAGCAATTTCCAGGGCAGGGCCAATACCCATGAGCAGTTCTTC
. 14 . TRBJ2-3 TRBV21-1 CATIPSGSRDTQYF TGTGCCACCATCCCTAGCGGGAGTCGAGATACGCAGTATTTT
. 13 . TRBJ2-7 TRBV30 CAWSVSFGSEQYF TGTGCCTGGAGTGTAAGCTTCGGGTCCGAGCAGTACTTC
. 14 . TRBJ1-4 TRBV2 CATNRGAGREKLFF TGTGCCACAAACCGGGGGGCCGGTAGGGAAAAACTGTTTTTT
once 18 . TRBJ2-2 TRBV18 CASSPRDSRVPNTGELFF TGTGCCAGCTCACCACGCGACAGCCGAGTACCGAACACCGGGGAGCTGTTTTTT
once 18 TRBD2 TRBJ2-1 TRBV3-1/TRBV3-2 CASSHFRGEGGPWNEQFF TGTGCCAGCAGCCACTTCCGAGGAGAGGGAGGGCCATGGAATGAGCAGTTCTTC
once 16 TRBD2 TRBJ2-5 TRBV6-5 CASSYSGALTQETQYF TGTGCCAGCAGTTACAGCGGGGCACTTACCCAAGAGACCCAGTACTTC
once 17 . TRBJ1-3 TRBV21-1 CASSVRDRGLCGNTIYF TGTGCCAGCAGCGTCCGGGACAGGGGGCTTTGTGGAAACACCATATATTTT
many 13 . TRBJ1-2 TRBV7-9 CASSPNGDYGYTF TGTGCCAGCAGTCCGAACGGGGACTATGGCTACACCTTC
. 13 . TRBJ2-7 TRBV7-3 CASSSSPGYEQYF TGTGCCAGCAGCTCGTCCCCAGGCTACGAGCAGTACTTC
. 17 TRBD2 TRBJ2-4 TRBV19 CASTVVASGYAKNIQYF TGTGCCAGTACCGTCGTCGCTAGCGGGTATGCCAAAAACATTCAGTACTTC
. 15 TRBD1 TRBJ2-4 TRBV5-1 CASSTRQGAWDIQYF TGCGCCAGCAGCACCCGACAGGGGGCTTGGGACATTCAGTACTTC